The entry that follows covers one T cell receptor beta chain sequence. Germline lookup yields CDR1 SGHTA and CDR2 FQGNSA. The CDR3 spans 13 residues. Trimming removed 3 bases at V and 6 bases at J, with 11 bases between. Authors' data handling: Amplification of reference gene primers was used by the study to estimate nucleated cell counts. The protocol was immunoSEQ multiplex PCR, while the TCRdb copy is restricted to in-frame clones and leaves out a portion. For V, J and clone size, that table is used; D and trimming come from the DNA. The sample lists approximately 260,000 clones, 90% occurring once. This entry belongs to a study of blood T cell repertoires in COVID-19. Study-wide context: The cDNA or gDNA used as material had been derived from T cells, B-cell-depleted T cells, or PBMCs.

This sequence originates from a woman aged 55-70 years with COVID-19, enrolled during active disease. Sequencing input: peripheral blood. The chain employs TRBV7-2 and TRBJ1-1, with D unresolved. Here the CDR3 reads CASSLRPAPEAFF. The CDR3 nucleotides are TGTGCCAGCAGCTTGAGGCCGGCGCCTGAAGCTTTCTTT.